The T cell receptor beta chain described here comes from a study of shared clonotypes between healthy human individuals. Trimming pared 3 bases from V and 2 bases from J, leaving 12 bases between. In germline, CDR1 is SGHNT, CDR2 YYREEE (reference sequence). CDR3 length equals 14 residues. The test was conducted at deep level. TCRdb keeps only in-frame clones here, not all; method: immunoSEQ multiplex PCR. The sample lists 850,000 to 1,100,000 clones; about 72% were seen once. Sequencing was carried out using memory CD4+ T cells from PBMCs. This sample's subset: CD45RA-negative fraction. V is TRBV5-4 and J is TRBJ2-7; a possible D gene is TRBD2 (6 bases). The source is a man between 18 and 35 years old in good health. Some clones in this sample may be carry-over from other donors' samples. CDR3 coding DNA: TGTGCCAGCAGCTGGCGGGACGGCACCTACGAGCAGTACTTC. Residues: CASSWRDGTYEQYF. Supplemented by reference TRBV5-4 and TRBJ2-7, the full variable domain reads ETGVTQSPTHLIKTRGQQVTLRCSSQSGHNTVSWYQQALGQGPQFIFQYYREEENGRGNFPPRFSGLQFPNYSSELNVNALELDDSALYLCASSWRDGTYEQYFGPGTRLTVT.